This passage covers 30 T cell receptor beta chains from one sample sequenced in a study of OX40 agonist ivuxolimab in advanced cancers. Profiled with immunoSEQ multiplex PCR; TCRdb holds only in-frame clones, not every one. The table shows 60,000 to 75,000 clones, with about four fifths occurring only once. The sample was CD4+ or CD8+ T cells sorted from blood, taken in a trial of the OX40 agonist ivuxolimab. These receptor sequences come from an adult with an advanced solid tumor such as melanoma, head and neck, liver or kidney cancer.

V is TRBV11-1 and J is TRBJ2-7; D possibly corresponds to TRBD2 (5 bases). CDR3 length: 14 residues. With 5 bases removed from V and 3 bases from J, the gap between germline ends came to 14 bases. Germline assignment: CDR1 SGHAT and CDR2 FQDESV (reference sequence). CDR3: CASSSGFDRYEQYF. CDR3 DNA: TGTGCCAGCAGCAGCGGTTTCGACCGCTACGAGCAGTACTTC.

This sequence joins TRBV5-1 and TRBJ2-5, with D possibly being TRBD1 or TRBD2 (5 bases each). Germline CDR1 reads SGHRS; CDR2 reads YFSETQ. This CDR3 spans 13 amino acids. The germline V and J ends were trimmed by 6 bases and 5 bases, with 14 bases remaining between them. CDR3 region: CASTLEGWETQYF. CDR3 nucleotides: TGCGCCAGCACCCTAGAGGGGTGGGAGACCCAGTACTTC.

This clone appeared a single time. The rearrangement joins TRBV4-3 to TRBJ2-7; D remains ambiguous. CDR1 LGHNA and CDR2 YSLEER come from the germline V gene. This CDR3 spans 14 amino acids. The germline V and J ends were trimmed by 0 bases and 0 bases, with 6 bases remaining between them. CDR3 in DNA: TGCGCCAGCAGCCAAGATCGCCGCTCCTACGAGCAGTACTTC. Translated: CASSQDRRSYEQYF.

This chain uses TRBV30 with TRBJ1-6, with 8 positions matching TRBD1. The germline CDR1 and CDR2 sequences are GTSNPN and SVGIG (reference sequence). The CDR3 loop spans 16 amino acids. With 2 bases clipped from V and 6 bases from J, the junction kept 9 bases outside the gene matches. DNA of the CDR3: TGTGCCTGGAGTTTAGGGCAGGGGGCCGGTAATTCACCCCTCCACTTT. Its protein is CAWSLGQGAGNSPLHF. The full variable domain, in which reference TRBV30 and TRBJ1-6 provide the parts outside the CDR3, is SQTIHQWPATLVQPVGSPLSLECTVEGTSNPNLYWYRQAAGRGLQLLFYSVGIGQISSEVPQNLSASRPQDRQFILSSKKLLLSDSGFYLCAWSLGQGAGNSPLHFGNGTRLTVT.

This clone was found many times. Here the CDR3 reads CASSEAPGNEQFF. The DNA of the CDR3 is TGTGCCAGCAGTGAAGCTCCGGGGAATGAGCAGTTCTTC. V is TRBV2 and J is TRBJ2-1; a weak D match, TRBD2 (5 bases). The V gene lost 0 bases and the J gene lost 7 bases, with 7 bases spanning the gap. The CDR3 covers 13 residues. The germline gives CDR1 SNHLY, CDR2 FYNNEI.

This chain links TRBV19 with TRBJ2-7, with D possibly TRBD1 on 9 matching bases. The CDR3 has 16 residues. Germline lookup yields CDR1 LNHDA and CDR2 SQIVND (reference sequence). Trimming stripped 7 bases from V and 2 bases from J, with 21 bases between. This chain's CDR3 is CASTPQRGTGTYEQYF. CDR3 DNA sequence: TGTGCCAGTACCCCCCAGCGGGGGACAGGGACCTACGAGCAGTACTTC.

The chain employs TRBV5-6 and TRBJ1-1; D ambiguous. Trimming took 2 bases from V and 6 from J, leaving 17 bases between them. Germline assignment: CDR1 SGHDT and CDR2 YYEEEE. CDR3 length: 15 residues. The CDR3 DNA is TGTGCCAGCAGCTTAGGAGTCCGGGGAGTATCTGAAGCTTTCTTT. Its translation is CASSLGVRGVSEAFF.

This chain uses TRBV6-6 with TRBJ2-2, with D perhaps TRBD1 (5 bases). V was cut by 1 base and J by 6 bases, with 6 bases left in between. The CDR3 is 13 amino acids. The V gene's germline CDR1 is MNHNY and CDR2 SVGAGI (reference sequence). The CDR3 is CASSYWGPGELFF. The CDR3 region has the DNA TGTGCCAGCAGTTACTGGGGCCCCGGGGAGCTGTTTTTT.

The chain has TRBV5-1 and TRBJ1-4, with D perhaps matching TRBD1 (5 bases). Between the trimmed V and J ends, which lost 2 bases and 8 bases, there was a span of 10 bases. Germline-derived CDR1 and CDR2 are SGHRS and YFSETQ. CDR3 length equals 13 residues. The chain's CDR3 is CASSLAGREKLFF. The CDR3 DNA reads TGCGCCAGCAGCTTAGCAGGGAGGGAAAAACTGTTTTTT.

The CDR3 DNA reads as TGTGCCACCCGAGGAGTCCGATCCTACGAGCAGTACTTC. Protein product: CATRGVRSYEQYF. This chain uses TRBV6-5 with TRBJ2-7; no definite D call. In germline, CDR1 is MNHEY, CDR2 SVGAGI. CDR3 length: 13 amino acids. V was pared by 10 bases and J by 1 base, with 14 bases between.

This chain connects TRBV4-3 to TRBJ2-1, with TRBD2 matching over 11 bases. The J segment lost 2 bases and the V segment lost 4 bases, leaving 16 bases of the junction unmatched. This CDR3 contains 20 residues. Germline CDR1 reads LGHNA; CDR2 reads YSLEER. CDR3: CASSPDRLAGGRGAYNEQFF. CDR3 nucleotides: TGCGCCAGCAGCCCCGACCGCCTAGCGGGGGGCCGAGGGGCCTACAATGAGCAGTTCTTC.

The chain links TRBV5-1 to TRBJ1-2; no firm D call. CDR1 is SGHRS and CDR2 is YFSETQ in the germline V gene. Trimming removed 0 bases at V and 2 bases at J, with 5 bases between. The CDR3 sequence is 13 residues long. CDR3 sequence reads: CASSLDSNYGYTF. The CDR3 DNA reads as TGCGCCAGCAGCTTGGACAGCAACTATGGCTACACCTTC.

This sequence joins TRBV6-5 and TRBJ1-2; TRBD1 might be the D (5 bases). Per germline, CDR1 MNHEY and CDR2 SVGAGI. This CDR3 spans 14 amino acids. V was trimmed by 7 bases and J by 2 bases, leaving 14 bases between them. The CDR3 sequence is CASIAKGQNYGYTF. CDR3 nucleotide sequence: TGTGCCAGCATCGCTAAAGGACAAAACTATGGCTACACCTTC.

This sequence joins TRBV19 and TRBJ2-7, with D tentatively TRBD1 (5 bases). V shed 7 bases and J shed 3 bases, with 7 bases lying between them. In germline, CDR1 is LNHDA, CDR2 SQIVND (reference sequence). The CDR3 covers 11 residues. The CDR3 sequence is CASTQGYEQYF. DNA of the CDR3: TGTGCCAGTACTCAGGGCTACGAGCAGTACTTC.

The V call is TRBV4-1, the J call TRBJ1-1, with no clear D. Trimming stripped 4 bases from V and 0 bases from J, with 15 bases between. This CDR3 has 16 amino acids. The germline V gene has CDR1 MGHRA and CDR2 YSYEKL. The CDR3 bases are TGCGCCAGCAGCCCTAGACAAGGGAGGATGAACACTGAAGCTTTCTTT. The encoded protein is CASSPRQGRMNTEAFF.

J is TRBJ2-7 and V is TRBV29-1; 9 bases map to TRBD1. The germline V gene encodes CDR1 SQVTM and CDR2 ANQGSEA. Unmatched junction bases numbered 4, after V lost 6 bases and J lost 1 base. The CDR3 has 13 residues. The CDR3, as DNA: TGCAGCGTGAGGACAGGGGATTCCTACGAGCAGTACTTC. Its protein is CSVRTGDSYEQYF.

This rearrangement joins TRBV10-3 to TRBJ1-2, with TRBD1 matching over 7 bases. This CDR3 is built from 13 residues. The junction had 4 bases not matched to a gene; V was cut back by 7 bases and J by 2 bases. CDR1 and CDR2 (germline): ENHRY, SYGVKD. The CDR3 DNA is TGTGCCATCAATGGGGACAGCAACTATGGCTACACCTTC. It encodes CAINGDSNYGYTF.

This clone was recorded many times. This chain links TRBV9 with TRBJ2-1, with unresolved D. CDR3 length equals 16 residues. Germline V gives CDR1 SGDLS, CDR2 YYNGEE. With 0 bases removed from V and 5 bases from J, the gap between germline ends came to 15 bases. The CDR3 DNA reads as TGTGCCAGCAGCGTAGACGTGCGAGGTCCAAACAATGAGCAGTTCTTC. Protein sequence: CASSVDVRGPNNEQFF. The whole variable domain, remainder taken from reference TRBV9 and TRBJ2-1, is DSGVTQTPKHLITATGQRVTLRCSPRSGDLSVYWYQQSLDQGLQFLIQYYNGEERAKGNILERFSAQQFPDLHSELNLSSLELGDSALYFCASSVDVRGPNNEQFFGPGTRLTVL.

The V and J genes are TRBV20-1 and TRBJ1-2; no clear D gene. Germline V CDR1 and CDR2: DFQATT, SNEGSKA (reference sequence). The CDR3 runs to 11 residues. V was pared by 3 bases and J by 7 bases, with 9 bases between. CDR3 sequence: CSASGLFGYTF. In DNA form, the CDR3 reads TGCAGTGCTAGCGGCCTCTTTGGCTACACCTTC.

This chain connects TRBV19 to TRBJ1-1; maybe TRBD1 (5 bases). The germline V and J ends were trimmed by 1 base and 5 bases, with 11 bases remaining between them. CDR3 length: 14 residues. The V gene's germline CDR1 is LNHDA and CDR2 SQIVND (reference sequence). DNA for the CDR3: TGTGCCAGTAGTATAGGAGGGGCCAGGACTGAAGCTTTCTTT. This sequence encodes CASSIGGARTEAFF.

The CDR3 DNA sequence: TGTGCCAGCATCTTCAGTCGATCTGAAGCTTTCTTT. Amino acid sequence: CASIFSRSEAFF. The rearrangement uses TRBV6-1 and TRBJ1-1; D gene ambiguous. V was pared by 7 bases and J by 6 bases, with 12 bases between. Germline lookup yields CDR1 MNHNS and CDR2 SASEGT. The length of the CDR3 is 12 residues.

This sequence joins TRBV20-1 and TRBJ1-6; 7 nucleotides align to TRBD1. Germline loops: CDR1 DFQATT, CDR2 SNEGSKA (reference sequence). J lost 18 bases, V lost 4 bases, and 9 bases had no gene match. The CDR3 consists of 11 residues. DNA for the CDR3: TGCAGTGCTAACAACAGGGGAAGGGCCCACTTT. Translation gives CSANNRGRAHF.

The V gene is TRBV7-2, the J gene TRBJ1-3, with 8 bases fitting TRBD1. The V gene end was trimmed by 4 bases and the J gene end by 4 bases; junction bases not matched to a gene: 12. Looked up from germline, CDR1 is SGHTA and CDR2 is FQGNSA. This CDR3 spans 17 amino acids. This CDR3 reads CASSSRTGTSSGNTIYF. In DNA form, the CDR3 reads TGTGCCAGCAGCTCCCGGACAGGGACGTCTTCGGGAAACACCATATATTTT. Filled out from reference TRBV7-2 and TRBJ1-3, the complete variable domain reads GAGVSQSPSNKVTEKGKDVELRCDPISGHTALYWYRQSLGQGLEFLIYFQGNSAPDKSGLPSDRFSAERTGGSVSTLTIQRTQQEDSAVYLCASSSRTGTSSGNTIYFGEGSWLTVV.

This clone showed up just once. The chain has TRBV9 and TRBJ1-1; D is uncertain. This CDR3 is built from 14 residues. Germline values: CDR1 SGDLS, CDR2 YYNGEE. The V end was cut by 4 bases, the J end by 2 bases, with 12 bases between. The CDR3 nucleotides are TGTGCCAGCAGCTTACAAGGACCCAACACTGAAGCTTTCTTT. This codes for CASSLQGPNTEAFF.

This chain links TRBV6-4 with TRBJ1-6; D is ambiguous. CDR1 is MRHNA and CDR2 is SNTAGT in the germline V gene. This CDR3 spans 13 amino acids. V gave up 5 bases and J gave up 14 bases, with 16 bases separating them. The CDR3 sequence is CASSSQAGDTLHF. CDR3 DNA: TGTGCCAGCAGTAGCCAAGCGGGAGACACCCTCCACTTT.

This sequence joins TRBV7-2 and TRBJ2-5; D remains unclear. V was cut by 4 bases and J by 9 bases, with 15 bases left in between. Germline CDR1 SGHTA, CDR2 FQGNSA. The CDR3 contains 13 residues. The CDR3 coding sequence is TGTGCCAGCAGCTCCCCCCAGGAACGGGCCCAGTACTTC. As protein: CASSSPQERAQYF.

The V call is TRBV19, the J call TRBJ1-2; TRBD1 matches at 8 bases. This CDR3 region has 17 residues. CDR1 and CDR2 from the germline V gene are LNHDA and SQIVND (reference sequence). The junction had 11 bases not matched to a gene; V was cut back by 1 base and J by 4 bases. CDR3 coding DNA: TGTGCCAGTAGTATAGGCTCGGTACAGGGGGTGGCCTATGGCTACACCTTC. It encodes CASSIGSVQGVAYGYTF.

The rearrangement uses TRBV27 and TRBJ2-2; D is unresolved. The CDR3 is made up of 13 amino acids. The germline V and J ends were trimmed by 4 bases and 6 bases, with 9 bases remaining between them. CDR1 and CDR2 from the germline V gene are MNHEY and SMNVEV (reference sequence). CDR3 in amino acids: CASSSFVAGELFF. The CDR3 DNA is TGTGCCAGCAGTTCCTTTGTGGCCGGGGAGCTGTTTTTT.

This chain uses TRBV7-9 with TRBJ1-4; D remains unclear. V shed 2 bases and J shed 4 bases, with 8 bases lying between them. The CDR3 runs to 14 residues. Germline-derived CDR1 and CDR2 are SEHNR and FQNEAQ (reference sequence). CDR3 in amino acids: CASSLPGFNEKLFF. CDR3 coding DNA: TGTGCCAGCAGCTTACCCGGATTTAATGAAAAACTGTTTTTT.

The gene calls are TRBV19 and TRBJ1-1; no reliable D call. CDR3 length: 15 residues. Trimming removed 5 bases from V and 1 base from J, with 14 bases in between. Germline assignment: CDR1 LNHDA and CDR2 SQIVND (reference sequence). In nucleotides, the CDR3 is TGTGCCAGTAGTGCCACGGGTGGGCGGAACACTGAAGCTTTCTTT. It translates to CASSATGGRNTEAFF.